The 32 T cell receptor beta chains listed next were all sequenced from one sample in a study of cytomegalovirus exposure and HLA in healthy donors. Amplification used 60 Vbeta primers and 13 Jbeta primers. Only in-frame clones appear in the TCRdb table, and some are missing; sequencing was by immunoSEQ multiplex PCR. In the table there are more than 110,000 clones, over 65% of which are singletons. Specimen: PBMCs. Every receptor here comes from a woman aged 30 to 39 in good health and CMV-seronegative.

This chain connects TRBV18 to TRBJ2-5; D gene ambiguous. Trimming took 3 bases from V and 4 from J, leaving 12 bases between them. This CDR3 comprises 14 residues. Germline CDR1 reads KGHSH; CDR2 reads LQKENI. The CDR3 loop is CASSPLERSETQYF. CDR3 nucleotide sequence: TGTGCCAGCTCACCTCTGGAGCGATCAGAGACCCAGTACTTC.

This sequence joins TRBV10-1 and TRBJ2-2; no clear D gene. The CDR3 spans 13 residues. Trimming removed 7 bases at V and 0 bases at J, with 6 bases between. Per germline, CDR1 WNHNN and CDR2 SYGVQD (reference sequence). CDR3: CASTPANTGELFF. DNA for the CDR3: TGCGCCAGCACCCCTGCGAACACCGGGGAGCTGTTTTTT.

The chain employs TRBV18 and TRBJ1-1, with D perhaps matching TRBD1 (6 bases). Trimming took 2 bases from V and 4 from J, leaving 11 bases between them. CDR1 and CDR2 from the germline V gene are KGHSH and LQKENI. CDR3 length: 14 amino acids. The DNA of the CDR3 is TGTGCCAGCTCACCATATGCAGGGGTCACTGAAGCTTTCTTT. Residues: CASSPYAGVTEAFF. The full variable domain, with the rest looked up from reference TRBV18 and TRBJ1-1, is NAGVMQNPRHLVRRRGQEARLRCSPMKGHSHVYWYRQLPEEGLKFMVYLQKENIIDESGMPKERFSAEFPKEGPSILRIQQVVRGDSAAYFCASSPYAGVTEAFFGQGTRLTVV.

This clone was counted once. The chain employs TRBV6-1 and TRBJ2-1; the match to TRBD2 covers 12 bases. The CDR3 is made up of 15 amino acids. The germline V gene encodes CDR1 MNHNS and CDR2 SASEGT. Germline trimming cut 6 bases from V and 6 bases from J; bases unmatched to any gene: 6. CDR3 nucleotides: TGTGCCAGCAGCATTACTAGCGGGGGGCTCAATGAGCAGTTCTTC. This sequence encodes CASSITSGGLNEQFF.

This clone was picked up a small number of times. V and J are TRBV2 and TRBJ1-5, with a possible D match to TRBD1 (6 bases). CDR1 and CDR2 (germline): SNHLY, FYNNEI. The CDR3 spans 17 residues. V dropped 3 bases and J dropped 3 bases, with 18 bases sitting between them. The CDR3 region has the DNA TGTGCCAGCAGTGATTGGTCACAGGGACCCTCCAATCAGCCCCAGCATTTT. Translated, it gives CASSDWSQGPSNQPQHF.

The chain uses TRBV5-4 and TRBJ2-7; TRBD2 matches 14 bases. V was pared by 9 bases and J by 7 bases, with 6 bases of the junction left unmatched. This CDR3 is built from 13 residues. Germline V gene sequence: CDR1 SGHNT, CDR2 YYREEE (reference sequence). CDR3 DNA: TGTGCCACCGGACTAGCGGGAGGAAGGGAGCAGTACTTC. Its translation: CATGLAGGREQYF.

This chain joins TRBV6-1 and TRBJ2-4, with 7 bases lining up with TRBD1. CDR1 and CDR2 (germline): MNHNS, SASEGT. Losses at the gene ends were 7 bases for V and 7 bases for J; bases not matched to a gene: 10. CDR3 size: 14 residues. CDR3 coding DNA: TGTGCCAGCACTCCCCGGCGAGGGGGCAACATTCAGTACTTC. Its translation is CASTPRRGGNIQYF.

CDR3 loop: CASSPGVRGSTDTQYF. CDR3 bases: TGTGCCAGCAGCCCAGGGGTGCGGGGGAGCACAGATACGCAGTATTTT. The chain couples TRBV7-9 to TRBJ2-3; weak D call: TRBD2 (7 bases). The V end lost 5 bases, the J end lost 0 bases, and 15 bases lay between the germline ends. The length of the CDR3 is 16 residues. Germline V gene lookup returns CDR1 SEHNR and CDR2 FQNEAQ (reference sequence).

J is TRBJ2-2 and V is TRBV5-1, with TRBD2 identical over 8 bases. J was trimmed by 1 base and V by 3 bases; bases with no gene match: 5. Germline V gene lookup returns CDR1 SGHRS and CDR2 YFSETQ. This CDR3 contains 16 residues. CDR3 bases: TGCGCCAGCAGCTCCCTCCTAGCGGGGAACACCGGGGAGCTGTTTTTT. Its protein is CASSSLLAGNTGELFF.

The genes are TRBV2 and TRBJ2-5; weak D call: TRBD1 (5 bases). This CDR3 has 14 amino acids. Germline V gene sequence: CDR1 SNHLY, CDR2 FYNNEI. V was clipped by 6 bases and J by 1 base, with 12 bases between them. In nucleotides, the CDR3 is TGTGCCAGCAGGGGGCGCGCCTTCCAAGAGACCCAGTACTTC. Translating it yields CASRGRAFQETQYF.

The chain recombines TRBV21-1 with TRBJ1-4. TRBV21-1 is shown as a pseudogene. This CDR3 contains 15 residues. Here the CDR3 DNA reads TGTGCCAGCAGCAGGGGGGGAGCAACTAATGAAAAACTGTTTTTT. This sequence encodes CASSRGGATNEKLFF.

V is TRBV19 and J is TRBJ1-4, with TRBD1 matching over 10 bases. Trimming removed 5 bases from V and 5 bases from J; junction bases left unmatched: 5. The CDR3 contains 15 residues. Germline CDR1 LNHDA, CDR2 SQIVND (reference sequence). DNA for the CDR3: TGTGCCAGTAGTTCCGGACAGGGGGAAAATGAAAAACTGTTTTTT. Residues: CASSSGQGENEKLFF.

This chain joins TRBV6-5 and TRBJ1-1; TRBD1 agrees at 8 bases. J lost 3 bases, V lost 4 bases, and 1 base had no gene match. Germline V gives CDR1 MNHEY, CDR2 SVGAGI. CDR3 length equals 13 residues. The CDR3, as DNA: TGTGCCAGCAGTTTGGGACAGGACACTGAAGCTTTCTTT. Its protein product is CASSLGQDTEAFF.

The chain links TRBV5-5 to TRBJ2-3; no reliable D call. Germline V lookup: CDR1 SGHKS, CDR2 YYEKEE (reference sequence). The V and J ends lost 2 bases and 3 bases respectively, with 7 bases between them. This CDR3 region has 13 residues. The CDR3 sequence: CASSLNLTDTQYF. The CDR3 DNA follows: TGTGCCAGCAGCTTAAATCTGACAGATACGCAGTATTTT.

This chain uses TRBV27 with TRBJ2-3, with TRBD2 matching 12 bases. The CDR3 is 17 residues long. The trim removed 0 bases at V and 4 bases at J, leaving 5 bases unmatched. The germline gives CDR1 MNHEY, CDR2 SMNVEV (reference sequence). The CDR3 spells CASSLSRTSGAADTQYF. In DNA form, the CDR3 reads TGTGCCAGCAGTTTATCTCGGACTAGCGGGGCTGCAGATACGCAGTATTTT.

The chain recombines TRBV18 with TRBJ1-2, with D possibly matching TRBD1 (5 bases). Germline values: CDR1 KGHSH, CDR2 LQKENI. This CDR3 has 13 amino acids. V lost 4 bases and J lost 3, with 9 bases in between. CDR3 amino acids: CASSLGRDYGYTF. CDR3 DNA: TGTGCCAGCTCACTGGGCAGGGACTATGGCTACACCTTC. The full variable domain, completed using reference TRBV18 and TRBJ1-2, is NAGVMQNPRHLVRRRGQEARLRCSPMKGHSHVYWYRQLPEEGLKFMVYLQKENIIDESGMPKERFSAEFPKEGPSILRIQQVVRGDSAAYFCASSLGRDYGYTFGSGTRLTVV.

J is TRBJ1-2 and V is TRBV11-2; 8 nucleotides match TRBD1. Trimming cost V 5 bases and J 7 bases; bases outside gene matches: 6. There are 13 residues in the CDR3. Germline CDR1 SGHAT, CDR2 FQNNGV. In DNA, the CDR3 is TGTGCCAGCAGCCCCGGGACAGGCGTTGGCTACACCTTC. It codes for CASSPGTGVGYTF.

The rearrangement links TRBV27 to TRBJ1-6; D is perhaps TRBD1 (5 bases). CDR3 length equals 15 residues. The V end lost 3 bases, the J end lost 10 bases, and 16 bases lay between the germline ends. Germline CDR1 is MNHEY and CDR2 is SMNVEV (reference sequence). The CDR3 spells CASSLMPGGRSPLHF. As DNA, the CDR3 is TGTGCCAGCAGTTTGATGCCCGGGGGGAGGTCACCCCTCCACTTT.

The J gene is TRBJ1-2, the V gene TRBV5-1, with D possibly being TRBD1 (5 bases). V was cut by 1 base and J by 2 bases, with 18 bases left in between. This CDR3 comprises 17 residues. Germline V lookup: CDR1 SGHRS, CDR2 YFSETQ. CDR3 residues: CASSLWSGRAGNYGYTF. The CDR3 coding sequence is TGCGCCAGCAGCTTGTGGTCCGGCAGGGCGGGGAACTATGGCTACACCTTC.

This clone has more than one count but fewer than ten. The genes are TRBV18 and TRBJ1-2; TRBD1 matches 7 bases. CDR3 length equals 16 residues. Unmatched junction bases numbered 14, after V lost 6 bases and J lost 4 bases. CDR1 is KGHSH, CDR2 LQKENI, per germline. CDR3 in amino acids: CASSRSGTAKGYGYTF. As DNA, the CDR3 is TGTGCCAGCTCGCGCTCAGGGACAGCGAAGGGCTATGGCTACACCTTC.

This chain links TRBV6-1 with TRBJ1-1, with TRBD1 matching over 7 bases. V shed 4 bases, J shed 3 bases, and the junction held 2 bases outside the gene matches. CDR1 is MNHNS and CDR2 is SASEGT in the germline V gene. The CDR3 is made up of 13 amino acids. The CDR3 spells CASSVQGHTEAFF. In DNA form, the CDR3 reads TGTGCCAGCAGTGTACAGGGGCACACTGAAGCTTTCTTT.

This rearrangement joins TRBV5-1 to TRBJ2-3, with 8 bases lining up with TRBD2. V lost 7 bases and J lost 6; bases outside the gene matches: 10. This CDR3 contains 14 residues. CDR1 SGHRS and CDR2 YFSETQ come from the germline V gene. The CDR3 bases are TGCGCCAGCGTCGAGCGGGAGCTAGGGGATACGCAGTATTTT. This codes for CASVERELGDTQYF.

This clone has a single count. V is TRBV28 and J is TRBJ1-6; tentative D call: TRBD1 (6 bases). V was trimmed by 5 bases and J by 5 bases, leaving 16 bases between them. CDR3 length: 16 amino acids. CDR1 and CDR2 (germline): MDHEN, SYDVKM. The CDR3 region is CASSPPGALNNSPLHF. In nucleotides, the CDR3 is TGTGCCAGCAGTCCCCCAGGGGCGCTTAATAATTCACCCCTCCACTTT.

The genes are TRBV7-2 and TRBJ2-5, with 11 bases fitting TRBD2. The CDR3 runs to 17 residues. CDR1 and CDR2 (germline): SGHTA, FQGNSA. The J segment lost 7 bases and the V segment lost 1 base, leaving 11 bases of the junction unmatched. In DNA, the CDR3 is TGTGCCAGCAGCTTAGTGGCTAGCGGGGGGACGTTGTCGACCCAGTACTTC. Protein product: CASSLVASGGTLSTQYF. Using reference TRBV7-2 and TRBJ2-5 for the parts outside the CDR3, the full variable domain is GAGVSQSPSNKVTEKGKDVELRCDPISGHTALYWYRQSLGQGLEFLIYFQGNSAPDKSGLPSDRFSAERTGGSVSTLTIQRTQQEDSAVYLCASSLVASGGTLSTQYFGPGTRLLVL.

V is TRBV30 and J is TRBJ1-5; no definite D call. CDR1 GTSNPN and CDR2 SVGIG come from the germline V gene (reference sequence). The V end was cut by 1 base, the J end by 5 bases, with 9 bases between. CDR3 length: 13 residues. The CDR3 loop reads CAWSGSVDQPQHF. The CDR3 nucleotides read TGTGCCTGGAGTGGGTCAGTGGATCAGCCCCAGCATTTT.

V gene TRBV6-1 combines with J gene TRBJ2-7; TRBD1 might be the D (6 bases). This CDR3 spans 13 amino acids. Between the trimmed V and J ends, which lost 6 bases and 5 bases, there was a span of 14 bases. Germline loops: CDR1 MNHNS, CDR2 SASEGT. The CDR3 region is CASSLGTYNEQYF. In DNA form, the CDR3 reads TGTGCCAGCAGCCTAGGGACATACAACGAGCAGTACTTC.

The chain employs TRBV28 and TRBJ2-5, with 11 nucleotides matching TRBD1. Germline trimming cut 5 bases from V and 5 bases from J; bases unmatched to any gene: 4. The length of the CDR3 is 14 residues. Germline V CDR1 and CDR2: MDHEN, SYDVKM. The DNA for the CDR3 is TGTGCCAGCAGTGGGGGACAGGGGGTTGAGACCCAGTACTTC. Translation: CASSGGQGVETQYF.

The chain couples TRBV6-4 to TRBJ2-1; 11 bases are a match to TRBD2. Trimming took 0 bases from V and 12 from J; bases not matched to a gene: 7. This CDR3 region has 15 residues. CDR1 MRHNA and CDR2 SNTAGT come from the germline V gene. This chain's CDR3 is CASSDSTSGTLGQFF. The CDR3 region has the DNA TGTGCCAGCAGTGACTCGACTAGCGGGACCCTGGGGCAGTTCTTC.

The chain carries TRBV5-1 and TRBJ1-1, with 9 nucleotides matching TRBD1. V was clipped by 5 bases and J by 4 bases; unmatched bases: 9. Germline V gene lookup returns CDR1 SGHRS and CDR2 YFSETQ. The CDR3 length is 15 residues. CDR3 region: CASSLQGAPGTEAFF. DNA for the CDR3: TGCGCCAGCAGTTTACAGGGGGCGCCGGGCACTGAAGCTTTCTTT.

In this sample, this clone turned up a few times. The chain links TRBV7-6 to TRBJ2-2; TRBD1 is a possible D gene (6 bases). Per germline, CDR1 SGHVS and CDR2 FNYEAQ. V dropped 1 base and J dropped 2 bases, with 11 bases sitting between them. CDR3 size: 16 residues. CDR3 loop: CASSLGQGQNTGELFF. In DNA form, the CDR3 reads TGTGCCAGCAGCTTAGGGCAGGGGCAAAACACCGGGGAGCTGTTTTTT. The full variable domain, in which reference TRBV7-6 and TRBJ2-2 provide the parts outside the CDR3, is GAGVSQSPRYKVTKRGQDVALRCDPISGHVSLYWYRQALGQGPEFLTYFNYEAQQDKSGLPNDRFSAERPEGSISTLTIQRTEQRDSAMYRCASSLGQGQNTGELFFGEGSRLTVL.

The chain couples TRBV7-9 to TRBJ2-3, with D perhaps TRBD2 (5 bases). This CDR3 is built from 15 residues. From germline, CDR1 is SEHNR and CDR2 FQNEAQ (reference sequence). V was clipped by 1 base and J by 0 bases, with 8 bases between them. CDR3 sequence: CASSLGSVSTDTQYF. The CDR3 nucleotides are TGTGCCAGCAGCTTAGGTAGCGTGAGCACAGATACGCAGTATTTT.

The V gene is TRBV30, the J gene TRBJ1-1; D remains unclear. Germline CDR1 GTSNPN, CDR2 SVGIG (reference sequence). CDR3 length equals 12 residues. V lost 2 bases to trimming and J lost 3 bases, with 7 bases between them. The CDR3 here is CAWSRLDTEAFF. The DNA for the CDR3 is TGTGCCTGGAGTCGGTTGGACACTGAAGCTTTCTTT.